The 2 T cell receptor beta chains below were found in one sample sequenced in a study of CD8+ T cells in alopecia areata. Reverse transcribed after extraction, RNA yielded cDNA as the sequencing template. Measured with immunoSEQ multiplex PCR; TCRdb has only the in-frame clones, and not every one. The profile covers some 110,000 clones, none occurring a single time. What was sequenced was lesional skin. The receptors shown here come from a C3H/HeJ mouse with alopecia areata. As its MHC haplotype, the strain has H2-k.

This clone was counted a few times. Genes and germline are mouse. The CDR3 region is CASGDGEGESSYEQYF. CDR3 DNA, as far as it was read: TGTGCCAGCGGTGATGGAGAAGGGGAGAGCTCCTAT. The chain couples TRBV13-2 to TRBJ2-7, with D possibly matching TRBD1 (5 bases). The CDR3 extends 4 residues past the end of the read, so its final part is completed from the germline J gene. Trimming left V 0 bases short and J 0 bases short, with 13 bases between. There are 16 residues in the CDR3. CDR1 is NNHNN, CDR2 SYGAGS, per germline (reference sequence).

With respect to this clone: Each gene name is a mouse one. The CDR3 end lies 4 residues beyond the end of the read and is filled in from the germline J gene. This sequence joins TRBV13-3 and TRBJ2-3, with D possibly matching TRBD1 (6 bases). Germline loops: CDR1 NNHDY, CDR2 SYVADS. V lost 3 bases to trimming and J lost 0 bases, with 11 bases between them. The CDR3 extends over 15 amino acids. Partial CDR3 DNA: TGTGCCAGCAGTGTAACGGACAGAAGTGCAGAA. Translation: CASSVTDRSAE. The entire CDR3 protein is CASSVTDRSAETLYF.